Sequencing of this T cell receptor beta chain was carried out in a study of cytomegalovirus exposure and HLA in healthy donors. PCR amplification relied on 60 Vbeta primers (plus 13 Jbeta primers). Per the original methods: Roughly 11 million of the 60 million to 80 million unique TCR beta chains counted in a later analysis were shared. Some clones are missing from TCRdb's copy, which holds only in-frame ones; the method was immunoSEQ multiplex PCR. That table is the source of V, J and clone size, and D and trimming were worked out from the DNA. The repertoire has 150,000 to 200,000 clones, more than 65% of them found once; the top ten carry around 1.9%. The trim removed 4 bases at V and 8 bases at J, leaving 16 bases unmatched. Germline V gene lookup returns CDR1 SGHNT and CDR2 YYREEE (reference sequence). The CDR3 spans 17 residues. A remark on this clone: Its specificity is not known.

General observations from the study: Listed as cytomegalovirus-associated were 164 TCR beta chains.

The origin of this receptor is a woman between 25 and 40 years old in good health and CMV-seronegative. The chain joins TRBV5-4 to TRBJ2-1; TRBD1 matches at 9 bases. What was sequenced was PBMCs. DNA for the CDR3: TGTGCCAGCAGCGGACAACAGGGGGCGATTTCTAGCTATGAGCAGTTCTTC. Translating it yields CASSGQQGAISSYEQFF.